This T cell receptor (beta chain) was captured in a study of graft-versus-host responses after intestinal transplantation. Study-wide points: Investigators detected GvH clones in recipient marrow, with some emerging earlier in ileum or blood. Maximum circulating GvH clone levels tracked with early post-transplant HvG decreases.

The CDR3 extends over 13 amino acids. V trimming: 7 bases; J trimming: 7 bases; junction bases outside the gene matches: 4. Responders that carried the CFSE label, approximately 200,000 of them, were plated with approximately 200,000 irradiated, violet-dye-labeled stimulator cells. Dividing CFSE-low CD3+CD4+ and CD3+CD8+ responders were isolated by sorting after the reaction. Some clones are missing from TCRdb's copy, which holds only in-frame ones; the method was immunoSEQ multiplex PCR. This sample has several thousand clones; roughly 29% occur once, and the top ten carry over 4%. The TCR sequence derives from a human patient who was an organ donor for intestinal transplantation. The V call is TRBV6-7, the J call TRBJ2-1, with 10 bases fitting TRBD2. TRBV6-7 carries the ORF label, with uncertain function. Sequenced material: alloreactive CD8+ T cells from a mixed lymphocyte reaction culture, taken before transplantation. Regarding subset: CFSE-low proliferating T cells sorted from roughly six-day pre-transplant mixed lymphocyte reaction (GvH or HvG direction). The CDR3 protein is CASTPTSGNEQFF. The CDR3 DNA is TGTGCCAGCACCCCGACTAGCGGGAATGAGCAGTTCTTC.